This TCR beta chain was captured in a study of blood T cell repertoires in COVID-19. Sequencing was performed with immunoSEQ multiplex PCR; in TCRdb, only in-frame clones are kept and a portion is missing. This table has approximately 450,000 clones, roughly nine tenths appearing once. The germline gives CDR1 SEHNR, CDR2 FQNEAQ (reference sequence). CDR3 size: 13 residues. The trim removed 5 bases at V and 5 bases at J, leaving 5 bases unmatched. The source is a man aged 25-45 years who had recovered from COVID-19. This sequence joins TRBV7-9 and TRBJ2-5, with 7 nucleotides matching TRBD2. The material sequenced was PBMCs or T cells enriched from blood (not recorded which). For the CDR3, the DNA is TGTGCCAGCAGCCACGGGAGGCCGGAGACCCAGTACTTC. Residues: CASSHGRPETQYF.